The clone carrying this T cell receptor (beta chain) was seen once. This specimen comes from a study of human T cells and chemical hapten exposure. The germline V gene encodes CDR1 SNHLY and CDR2 FYNNEI. The CDR3 totals 14 residues. V lost 5 bases and J lost 4; bases outside the gene matches: 4. Whole blood, unfractionated, served as the material for total RNA extraction. TCRdb reprocessed the 5' RACE reads with MiXCR, giving one entry per CDR3 protein. The repertoire holds roughly 81,000 distinct CDR3 sequences, about 8.4% seen once, with about 2.1% in the top ten. The chain couples TRBV2 to TRBJ1-1; TRBD1 aligns across 10 bases. This sequence originates from a male donor in good health. The DNA of the CDR3 is TGTGCCAGCAGTAATGACAGGGGGCTCACTGAAGCTTTCTTT. Its translation: CASSNDRGLTEAFF.